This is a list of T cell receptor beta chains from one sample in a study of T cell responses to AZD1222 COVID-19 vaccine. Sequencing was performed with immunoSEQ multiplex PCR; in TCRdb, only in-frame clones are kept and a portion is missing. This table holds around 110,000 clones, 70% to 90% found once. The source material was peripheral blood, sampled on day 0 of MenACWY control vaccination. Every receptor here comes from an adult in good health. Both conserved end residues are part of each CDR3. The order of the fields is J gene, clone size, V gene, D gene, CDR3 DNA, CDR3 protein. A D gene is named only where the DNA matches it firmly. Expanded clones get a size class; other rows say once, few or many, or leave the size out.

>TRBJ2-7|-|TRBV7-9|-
TGTGCCAGCAGCTTAGCTTGGCAGGGGGGCGAGCAGTACTTC
CASSLAWQGGEQYF
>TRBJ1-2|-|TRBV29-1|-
TGCAGCGTTGACTTACAGCTTTATGGCTACACCTTC
CSVDLQLYGYTF
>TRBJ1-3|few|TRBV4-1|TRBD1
TGCGCCAGCAGCCAGGCCCGGACAGGCTCTGGAAACACCATATATTTT
CASSQARTGSGNTIYF
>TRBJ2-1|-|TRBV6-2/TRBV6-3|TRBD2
TGTGCCAGCAGTTACCTAGCGGGGGGCAACAATGAGCAGTTCTTC
CASSYLAGGNNEQFF
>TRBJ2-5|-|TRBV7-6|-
TGTGCCAGCAGCCGCCGGGGGCAAGAGACCCAGTACTTC
CASSRRGQETQYF
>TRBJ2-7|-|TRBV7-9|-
TGTGCCAGCAGCTCCATCGAGTTGGGACCGGGATCCTACGAGCAGTACTTC
CASSSIELGPGSYEQYF
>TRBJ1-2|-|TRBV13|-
TGTGCCAGCAGCTTTGGCCAGGCCTCTAACTATGGCTACACCTTC
CASSFGQASNYGYTF
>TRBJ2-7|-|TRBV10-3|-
TGTGCCATCAGTGGCTCCTACGAGCAGTACTTC
CAISGSYEQYF
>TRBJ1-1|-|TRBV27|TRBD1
TGTGCCAGCAGTTTATACTCGGGACAGACAACGAACACTGAAGCTTTCTTT
CASSLYSGQTTNTEAFF
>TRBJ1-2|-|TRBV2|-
TGTGCCAGCAGTGCCCCCGGGACGGCCTATGGCTACACCTTC
CASSAPGTAYGYTF
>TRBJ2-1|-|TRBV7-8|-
TGTGCCAGCAGCCGGGGACTTCGGAGCGACAATGAGCAGTTCTTC
CASSRGLRSDNEQFF
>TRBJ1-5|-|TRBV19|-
TGTGCCAGTAGTAGGGGGTATAGCAATCAGCCCCAGCATTTT
CASSRGYSNQPQHF